Presented here are 32 T cell receptor beta chains from one specimen sequenced in a study of shared clonotypes between healthy human individuals. Produced via immunoSEQ multiplex PCR; TCRdb's table is partial and in-frame only. The sample contains millions of clones, about 95% of which appear only once. Naivety among CD8 cells was defined by CD45RO negativity and positive CCR7 selection, thereby excluding terminally differentiated effector memory CD45RA+ cells. The specimen sequenced was naive CD8+ T cells sorted from blood. These receptors were obtained from a man aged 18 to 29 in good health.

The genes are TRBV15 and TRBJ2-7; D is possibly TRBD1 or TRBD2 (6 bases each). V was pared by 8 bases and J by 7 bases, with 24 bases between. The CDR3 sequence is 15 residues long. The V gene's germline CDR1 is LNHNV and CDR2 YYDKDF (reference sequence). CDR3 protein: CATGEGGPSGEEQYF. The CDR3 DNA follows: TGTGCCACCGGAGAGGGGGGCCCCTCGGGTGAGGAGCAGTACTTC.

V usage is TRBV27 and J usage is TRBJ2-1; tentative D call: TRBD2 (5 bases). From germline, CDR1 is MNHEY and CDR2 SMNVEV (reference sequence). The CDR3 has 14 amino acids. V was pared by 8 bases and J by 0 bases, with 11 bases between. CDR3 in amino acids: CASAQAASYNEQFF. The CDR3 region has the DNA TGTGCCAGCGCTCAAGCGGCCTCCTACAATGAGCAGTTCTTC.

The rearrangement links TRBV6-5 to TRBJ2-7, with 9 bases matching TRBD1. The germline V gene encodes CDR1 MNHEY and CDR2 SVGAGI. V shed 2 bases, J shed 6 bases, and the junction held 8 bases outside the gene matches. The CDR3 is 15 residues long. CDR3 in DNA: TGTGCCAGCAGTTACGGGACAGGGAGGGTCTCCGAGCAGTACTTC. Amino acids: CASSYGTGRVSEQYF.

This clone was recorded only once. This chain joins TRBV28 and TRBJ2-7; D unresolved. Germline CDR1 reads MDHEN; CDR2 reads SYDVKM. The CDR3 is 14 residues long. V was cut by 3 bases and J by 3 bases, with 12 bases left in between. This CDR3 reads CASSFPLMNYEQYF. In DNA form, the CDR3 reads TGTGCCAGCAGTTTCCCCCTTATGAACTACGAGCAGTACTTC. Full variable domain (outside the CDR3, taken from reference TRBV28 and TRBJ2-7): DVKVTQSSRYLVKRTGEKVFLECVQDMDHENMFWYRQDPGLGLRLIYFSYDVKMKEKGDIPEGYSVSREKKERFSLILESASTNQTSMYLCASSFPLMNYEQYFGPGTRLTVT.

The chain is built from TRBV28 and TRBJ1-1, with a possible D match to TRBD1 (6 bases). The CDR3 has 14 residues. Per the germline V gene, CDR1 is MDHEN and CDR2 is SYDVKM. The germline V and J ends were trimmed by 7 bases and 3 bases, with 15 bases remaining between them. The CDR3 region is CASTPTGADTEAFF. CDR3 in DNA: TGTGCCAGCACCCCCACGGGGGCGGACACTGAAGCTTTCTTT.

CDR3 nucleotides: TGTGCCAGCAGTGAAATGGTCGCCGAGCAGTACTTC. As protein: CASSEMVAEQYF. V gene TRBV2 combines with J gene TRBJ2-7; D gene unclear. Between the trimmed V and J ends, which lost 2 bases and 6 bases, there was a span of 8 bases. The CDR3 covers 12 residues. Germline CDR1 SNHLY, CDR2 FYNNEI.

V is TRBV6-6 and J is TRBJ1-1, with TRBD1 as a possible D gene (5 bases). The CDR3 length is 14 residues. V was clipped by 6 bases and J by 5 bases, with 16 bases between them. CDR1 is MNHNY, CDR2 SVGAGI, per germline (reference sequence). The DNA of the CDR3 is TGTGCCAGCAGCTTCAAGGGACGGAATACTGAAGCTTTCTTT. This gives the protein CASSFKGRNTEAFF.

The genes are TRBV14 and TRBJ2-7; perhaps TRBD1 as D (6 bases). The V and J ends lost 6 bases and 0 bases respectively, with 12 bases between them. Germline V CDR1 and CDR2: SGHDN, FVKESK. There are 14 residues in the CDR3. The CDR3: CASSRTDSSYEQYF. The CDR3 bases are TGTGCCAGCAGTCGGACAGACAGCTCCTACGAGCAGTACTTC.

The chain couples TRBV15 to TRBJ2-3; the D call may be TRBD1 or TRBD2 (6 bases each). This CDR3 is 15 amino acids long. The germline V and J ends were trimmed by 1 base and 6 bases, with 14 bases remaining between them. Per germline, CDR1 LNHNV and CDR2 YYDKDF (reference sequence). The CDR3 nucleotides read TGTGCCACCAGCAGAGTGGCACTGGGGGGCGATACGCAGTATTTT. As protein: CATSRVALGGDTQYF. The entire variable domain, with the rest obtained from reference TRBV15 and TRBJ2-3, is as follows: DAMVIQNPRYQVTQFGKPVTLSCSQTLNHNVMYWYQQKSSQAPKLLFHYYDKDFNNEADTPDNFQSRRPNTSFCFLDIRSPGLGDTAMYLCATSRVALGGDTQYFGPGTRLTVL.

In this sample, this clone turned up once. This sequence joins TRBV30 and TRBJ2-3, with D uncertain. Per the germline V gene, CDR1 is GTSNPN and CDR2 is SVGIG (reference sequence). The CDR3 runs 11 residues. Trimming cost V 0 bases and J 10 bases, with 8 bases left between them. The DNA for the CDR3 is TGTGCCTGGAGTGTTCTTCGACCGCAGTATTTT. Translation: CAWSVLRPQYF.

The J gene is TRBJ1-4, the V gene TRBV5-1; no clear D. V was trimmed by 3 bases and J by 4 bases, leaving 13 bases between them. Germline V CDR1 and CDR2: SGHRS, YFSETQ. The CDR3 runs to 15 residues. CDR3 protein: CASSSYPTGNEKLFF. CDR3 DNA sequence: TGCGCCAGCAGCTCCTACCCTACCGGTAATGAAAAACTGTTTTTT. The full variable domain, its missing parts supplied by reference TRBV5-1 and TRBJ1-4, is KAGVTQTPRYLIKTRGQQVTLSCSPISGHRSVSWYQQTPGQGLQFLFEYFSETQRNKGNFPGRFSGRQFSNSRSEMNVSTLELGDSALYLCASSSYPTGNEKLFFGSGTQLSVL.

V gene TRBV7-2 combines with J gene TRBJ2-7, with 10 bases matching TRBD1. V shed 4 bases, J shed 7 bases, and the junction held 7 bases outside the gene matches. The CDR3 consists of 14 residues. Germline V CDR1 and CDR2: SGHTA, FQGNSA. The CDR3 reads CASSSTGGVREQYF. The CDR3 coding sequence is TGTGCCAGCAGCTCGACAGGGGGCGTGCGTGAGCAGTACTTC.

The V and J genes are TRBV25-1 and TRBJ2-7; the D is unclear. Germline V lookup: CDR1 MGHDK, CDR2 SYGVNS. The CDR3 covers 14 residues. V shed 1 base and J shed 0 bases, with 7 bases lying between them. DNA for the CDR3: TGTGCCAGCAGTGAATCTCAAAGCTCCTACGAGCAGTACTTC. Amino acid sequence: CASSESQSSYEQYF.

The J gene is TRBJ2-7, the V gene TRBV27, with 8 bases lining up with TRBD1. V trimming: 3 bases; J trimming: 7 bases; junction bases outside the gene matches: 8. This CDR3 contains 14 residues. CDR1 and CDR2 (germline): MNHEY, SMNVEV (reference sequence). The CDR3: CASSLVQGAREQYF. The CDR3 DNA sequence: TGTGCCAGCAGTTTGGTTCAGGGGGCGCGAGAGCAGTACTTC.

This sequence joins TRBV5-8 and TRBJ2-7; 9 bases align to TRBD2. The CDR3 runs to 17 residues. The germline CDR1 and CDR2 sequences are SGHTS and YDEGEE. The J segment lost 0 bases and the V segment lost 7 bases, leaving 14 bases of the junction unmatched. The CDR3 is CASGGPGSGGGSYEQYF. CDR3 DNA sequence: TGTGCCAGCGGCGGACCTGGTAGCGGGGGAGGCTCCTACGAGCAGTACTTC.

This clone has just one count. The chain employs TRBV9 and TRBJ1-2, with D unresolved. The CDR3 spans 14 residues. The germline CDR1 and CDR2 sequences are SGDLS and YYNGEE. V was cut by 4 bases and J by 1 base, with 11 bases left in between. CDR3 sequence reads: CASSPRTVNYGYTF. As DNA, the CDR3 is TGTGCCAGCAGCCCTAGGACGGTTAACTATGGCTACACCTTC.

This chain links TRBV7-9 with TRBJ2-5, with TRBD2 as a possible D gene (6 bases). The CDR3 runs to 14 residues. Germline loops: CDR1 SEHNR, CDR2 FQNEAQ (reference sequence). Trimming pared 5 bases from V and 4 bases from J, leaving 14 bases between. The CDR3 nucleotides are TGTGCCAGCAGCCCCCCCCAGGGAGGAGAGACCCAGTACTTC. It translates to CASSPPQGGETQYF.

This clone was detected once. The rearrangement links TRBV2 to TRBJ2-7; the match to TRBD2 covers 14 bases. V lost 6 bases to trimming and J lost 1 base; unmatched junction nucleotides: 5. The CDR3 extends over 16 amino acids. Germline-derived CDR1 and CDR2 are SNHLY and FYNNEI. CDR3 in DNA: TGTGCCAGCAGCGGACTAGCGGGGGGTATATCCTACGAGCAGTACTTC. It codes for CASSGLAGGISYEQYF.

V usage is TRBV10-1 and J usage is TRBJ2-1; 8 nucleotides line up with TRBD1. Germline-derived CDR1 and CDR2 are WNHNN and SYGVQD (reference sequence). This CDR3 region has 16 residues. The ends lost 2 bases at V and 2 bases at J; junction bases unmatched: 5. CDR3 DNA sequence: TGCGCCAGCAGTGAGGAGGACAGGGACGCCTACAATGAGCAGTTCTTC. Translation: CASSEEDRDAYNEQFF.

The gene calls are TRBV4-2 and TRBJ2-7; 9 positions match TRBD2. Germline assignment: CDR1 LGHNA and CDR2 YNFKEQ. V dropped 0 bases and J dropped 7; count of bases not matched to a gene: 7. The CDR3 spans 15 residues. The CDR3: CASSQEEAGGGEQYF. CDR3 DNA: TGTGCCAGCAGCCAAGAAGAAGCGGGGGGAGGAGAGCAGTACTTC.

The chain combines TRBV4-1 with TRBJ2-5; D may be TRBD1 (6 bases). Trimming removed 2 bases from V and 4 bases from J, with 17 bases in between. CDR3 length equals 16 residues. Germline assignment: CDR1 MGHRA and CDR2 YSYEKL. The CDR3 region has the DNA TGCGCCAGCAGCCAATCCAGGACAGCGAGTCGAGAGACCCAGTACTTC. Translation gives CASSQSRTASRETQYF.

V usage is TRBV9 and J usage is TRBJ2-5, with D tentatively TRBD1 (6 bases). The germline V gene encodes CDR1 SGDLS and CDR2 YYNGEE. This CDR3 spans 15 amino acids. Trimming stripped 4 bases from V and 5 bases from J, with 18 bases between. CDR3 sequence: CASSPYTIGQETQYF. CDR3 coding DNA: TGTGCCAGCAGCCCTTACACTATAGGACAGGAGACCCAGTACTTC.

The J gene is TRBJ1-2, the V gene TRBV9; unclear D gene. The CDR3 length is 15 residues. Germline V gene lookup returns CDR1 SGDLS and CDR2 YYNGEE. V lost 4 bases, J lost 3 bases, and 16 bases lay in between. The DNA for the CDR3 is TGTGCCAGCAGCCCCCACGAGGAGGGATACTATGGCTACACCTTC. Protein product: CASSPHEEGYYGYTF.

The CDR3 loop reads CASSFAGTSGHPGANVLTF. CDR3 nucleotide sequence: TGTGCCAGCAGCTTCGCCGGGACTAGCGGGCACCCTGGGGCCAACGTCCTGACTTTC. This sequence joins TRBV7-2 and TRBJ2-6, with TRBD2 identical over 12 bases. The CDR3 runs to 19 residues. Unmatched junction bases numbered 8, after V lost 3 bases and J lost 2 bases. Germline loops: CDR1 SGHTA, CDR2 FQGNSA.

This clone was counted once. This chain uses TRBV6-5 with TRBJ2-1, with 7 bases fitting TRBD2. The CDR3 totals 14 residues. CDR1 is MNHEY and CDR2 is SVGAGI in the germline V gene. V shed 4 bases and J 2 bases; nucleotides not matched to a gene: 2. CDR3 region: CASSSSGPYNEQFF. The DNA for the CDR3 is TGTGCCAGCAGTTCTAGCGGTCCCTACAATGAGCAGTTCTTC.

V and J are TRBV7-9 and TRBJ2-7; the D is unclear. Germline CDR1 SEHNR, CDR2 FQNEAQ (reference sequence). This CDR3 region has 16 residues. Between the trimmed V and J ends, which lost 4 bases and 0 bases, there was a span of 16 bases. CDR3 coding DNA: TGTGCCAGCAGCTCCACGGCCGGTCTGAGCTCCTACGAGCAGTACTTC. It translates to CASSSTAGLSSYEQYF. Looking up the rest from reference TRBV7-9 and TRBJ2-7 gives the full variable domain: DTGVSQNPRHKITKRGQNVTFRCDPISEHNRLYWYRQTLGQGPEFLTYFQNEAQLEKSRLLSDRFSAERPKGSFSTLEIQRTEQGDSAMYLCASSSTAGLSSYEQYFGPGTRLTVT.

V is TRBV28 and J is TRBJ1-1; D possibly corresponds to TRBD1 (6 bases). The CDR3 extends over 13 amino acids. The V and J ends lost 2 bases and 10 bases respectively, with 14 bases between them. Germline loops: CDR1 MDHEN, CDR2 SYDVKM. The CDR3 DNA follows: TGTGCCAGCAGTTTAGGGGCAGGGGTTTTAGCTTTCTTT. This codes for CASSLGAGVLAFF.

This sequence joins TRBV19 and TRBJ2-7; D is unclear. There are 14 residues in the CDR3. Germline CDR1 is LNHDA and CDR2 is SQIVND (reference sequence). Trimming shortened V by 0 bases and J by 7 bases, and 13 bases separated the two germline ends. CDR3 sequence: CASSIDGTSLEQYF. The CDR3 bases are TGTGCCAGTAGTATAGATGGTACGTCCCTGGAGCAGTACTTC.

About this clone itself: Distinct nucleotide sequences in the sample also encode this CDR3. The rearrangement links TRBV4-1 to TRBJ2-1; TRBD2 might be the D (5 bases). The germline V gene encodes CDR1 MGHRA and CDR2 YSYEKL. The V end was cut by 1 base, the J end by 7 bases, with 8 bases between. The length of the CDR3 is 13 residues. The CDR3 DNA reads TGCGCCAGCAGCCAAGTATCGGGAAATGAGCAGTTCTTC. Translation: CASSQVSGNEQFF.

This chain connects TRBV7-6 to TRBJ2-1, with TRBD1 as a possible D gene (7 bases). Germline CDR1 and CDR2: SGHVS and FNYEAQ. V was cut by 0 bases and J by 9 bases, with 21 bases left in between. The CDR3 length is 17 residues. CDR3 protein: CASSLASEGAKWGEQFF. The CDR3 DNA follows: TGTGCCAGCAGCTTAGCCTCGGAGGGGGCCAAATGGGGTGAGCAGTTCTTC.

The V gene is TRBV5-6, the J gene TRBJ2-7, with TRBD2 matching 12 bases. Germline assignment: CDR1 SGHDT and CDR2 YYEEEE. Losses at the gene ends were 4 bases for V and 2 bases for J; bases not matched to a gene: 4. The CDR3 contains 15 residues. CDR3 sequence (DNA): TGTGCCAGCAGCGTTGGACTAGCGGGGACCTACGAGCAGTACTTC. It codes for CASSVGLAGTYEQYF.

J is TRBJ2-2 and V is TRBV5-6, with 8 bases identical to TRBD2. From germline, CDR1 is SGHDT and CDR2 YYEEEE. The junction had 4 bases not matched to a gene; V was cut back by 0 bases and J by 3 bases. This CDR3 region has 16 residues. For the CDR3, the DNA is TGTGCCAGCAGCTTGGAATTAGCGGGATACACCGGGGAGCTGTTTTTT. Protein sequence: CASSLELAGYTGELFF.